What follows describes a single T cell receptor beta chain. The sample belongs to a study of PD-L1 blockade in urothelial cancer. Study in general: The patients had undergone anywhere from 0 to 3 prior chemotherapy regimens.

Clones were sequenced by immunoSEQ multiplex PCR, and TCRdb holds only the in-frame ones, with some missing. The sample shows approximately 100,000 clones, roughly 88% of them seen only once. V lost 6 bases to trimming and J lost 9 bases, with 27 bases between them. CDR3 length equals 17 residues. Germline loops: CDR1 SEHNR, CDR2 FQNEAQ (reference sequence). This clonotype originated in a man aged 45-65 years with urothelial cancer. This chain connects TRBV7-9 to TRBJ2-1; perhaps TRBD1 as D (6 bases). Specimen: PBMCs, collected around atezolizumab (anti-PD-L1) treatment. The CDR3 coding sequence is TGTGCCAGCAGTAAAAACCCGGGACACACGGTAAGGATTGAGCAGTTCTTC. It codes for CASSKNPGHTVRIEQFF.